These T cell receptor beta chains were read from a single sample in a study of blood T cell repertoires in COVID-19. Method: immunoSEQ multiplex PCR; TCRdb's copy keeps in-frame clones and lacks some. The repertoire holds fewer than 300,000 clones, with 80% to 95% as singletons. Sequences were obtained from PBMCs or T cells enriched from blood (not recorded which). The receptor source for this set is a woman in her 30s who had recovered from COVID-19. CDR3s include the opening cysteine and the closing phenylalanine or tryptophan.

len: 14; v_gene: TRBV28; j_gene: TRBJ2-7; CDR3aa: CASSLVDKTGEQYF
len: 15; v_gene: TRBV19; j_gene: TRBJ2-5; CDR3aa: CASSIGTGLLKTQYF
len: 14; v_gene: TRBV24-1; j_gene: TRBJ2-1; CDR3aa: CATAQLAGINEQFF
len: 14; v_gene: TRBV9; j_gene: TRBJ2-5; CDR3aa: CASSEMDSEETQYF
len: 15; v_gene: TRBV27; j_gene: TRBJ2-1; CDR3aa: CASSHSGIGSNEQFF
len: 17; v_gene: TRBV10-3; j_gene: TRBJ1-5; CDR3aa: CAISHDLPGQGEQPQHF
len: 13; v_gene: TRBV27; j_gene: TRBJ1-4; CDR3aa: CASSSRVREKLFF
len: 15; v_gene: TRBV3-1/TRBV3-2; j_gene: TRBJ2-7; CDR3aa: CASRLPGSRSYEQYF
len: 16; v_gene: TRBV4-3; j_gene: TRBJ1-5; CDR3aa: CASSQDTDYSNQPQHF
len: 11; v_gene: TRBV5-4; j_gene: TRBJ2-7; CDR3aa: CASSNTYEQYF
len: 11; v_gene: TRBV20-1; j_gene: TRBJ1-2; CDR3aa: CSAGTYYGYTF
len: 14; v_gene: TRBV4-2; j_gene: TRBJ1-4; CDR3aa: CASSPLSAGEKLFF
len: 14; v_gene: TRBV2; j_gene: TRBJ1-1; CDR3aa: CASRGQGVNTEAFF
len: 15; v_gene: TRBV27; j_gene: TRBJ2-1; CDR3aa: CASSFSGSSYNEQFF
len: 14; v_gene: TRBV19; j_gene: TRBJ2-2; CDR3aa: CASSIQGLTGELFF
len: 14; v_gene: TRBV3-1/TRBV3-2; j_gene: TRBJ1-2; CDR3aa: CASSPGQANYGYTF
len: 13; v_gene: TRBV7-8; j_gene: TRBJ1-5; CDR3aa: CASSETGGQPQHF
len: 13; v_gene: TRBV7-3; j_gene: TRBJ2-1; CDR3aa: CASSHGGLDEQFF
len: 13; v_gene: TRBV27; j_gene: TRBJ1-6; CDR3aa: CASRSNQASPLHF
len: 15; v_gene: TRBV4-2; j_gene: TRBJ2-1; CDR3aa: CASSQDGLTYNEQFF
len: 14; v_gene: TRBV5-1; j_gene: TRBJ1-1; CDR3aa: CASTETGLNTEAFF
len: 20; v_gene: TRBV10-2; j_gene: TRBJ2-2; CDR3aa: CASSDPGRGGIRLNTGELFF
len: 14; v_gene: TRBV10-3; j_gene: TRBJ2-7; CDR3aa: CAIQKDRATYEQYF
len: 14; v_gene: TRBV19; j_gene: TRBJ2-3; CDR3aa: CASTPTAGGDTQYF
len: 14; v_gene: TRBV28; j_gene: TRBJ1-6; CDR3aa: CASSFGTANSPLHF
len: 16; v_gene: TRBV7-2; j_gene: TRBJ2-2; CDR3aa: CASSQRVAGGAGELFF
len: 15; v_gene: TRBV30; j_gene: TRBJ2-7; CDR3aa: CAWSVLGQGTYEQYF
len: 15; v_gene: TRBV7-2; j_gene: TRBJ1-2; CDR3aa: CASSRAGQGINGYTF
len: 19; v_gene: TRBV7-8; j_gene: TRBJ2-7; CDR3aa: CASSKSLIPGQGFPYEQYF
len: 14; v_gene: TRBV30; j_gene: TRBJ1-5; CDR3aa: CAWSSGLGNQPQHF
len: 15; v_gene: TRBV6-5; j_gene: TRBJ2-1; CDR3aa: CASSYGGKVVNEQFF
len: 14; v_gene: TRBV2; j_gene: TRBJ1-5; CDR3aa: CASRGGQLNQPQHF